This T cell receptor (beta chain) appears in the sequencing data of a study of T-cell memory formation after mild COVID-19. Points from the study as a whole: The main location of contracting CD4+ clones was CM and EM, and that of contracting CD8+ clones was EMRA.

This clonotype was recorded a few times. Antigen: not known. MiXCR, applied by TCRdb to the 5' RACE reads, yields one record per CDR3 protein. The table records about 290,000 distinct CDR3 sequences, approximately 16% of them present only once. V lost 8 bases to trimming and J lost 5 bases, with 15 bases between them. CDR1 and CDR2 from the germline V gene are MNHEY and SVGEGT. The CDR3 runs 13 residues. The origin of this receptor is a young man who had mild COVID-19 (a few samples of this study predate the infection). Cell type and time point are not known. The rearrangement joins TRBV6-2 or TRBV6-3 to TRBJ2-5; D unclear. Specimen: PBMCs or a T cell subset sorted from them (not recorded which). The CDR3 DNA reads as TGTGCCAGCGCCACGGGCTATTGGGAGACCCAGTACTTC. Its translation: CASATGYWETQYF.